A single sample is the source of the 32 T cell receptor beta chains below, sequenced in a study of T cell changes during pregnancy in multiple sclerosis. Produced via immunoSEQ multiplex PCR; TCRdb's table is partial and in-frame only. The sample records about 39,000 clones, over 75% being singletons. Sequencing used CD4+ T cells from peripheral blood mononuclear cells, obtained in the first trimester of pregnancy. Source of these receptors: a female donor in good health, enrolled as a control in a pregnancy study.

This chain connects TRBV4-1 to TRBJ1-1; D ambiguous. This CDR3 is built from 15 residues. The germline V and J ends were trimmed by 3 bases and 3 bases, with 14 bases remaining between them. CDR1 is MGHRA and CDR2 is YSYEKL in the germline V gene. The CDR3 region has the DNA TGCGCCAGCAGCCAGGGCCGGTGGTCTGACACTGAAGCTTTCTTT. Translated: CASSQGRWSDTEAFF.

The chain uses TRBV18 and TRBJ1-1; 8 nucleotides line up with TRBD1. V shed 5 bases and J 1 base; nucleotides not matched to a gene: 3. The CDR3 consists of 14 residues. Looked up from germline, CDR1 is KGHSH and CDR2 is LQKENI. CDR3 sequence: CASSTDRANTEAFF. The CDR3, as DNA: TGTGCCAGCTCAACGGACAGGGCGAACACTGAAGCTTTCTTT.

The chain joins TRBV7-8 to TRBJ2-1, with a possible D match to TRBD2 (5 bases). Germline CDR1 is SGHVS and CDR2 is FQNEAQ. Trimming removed 1 base from V and 4 bases from J, with 14 bases in between. The length of the CDR3 is 16 residues. The CDR3 DNA reads TGTGCCAGCAGCTTAGAAAGGGCAGCGGCGTACAATGAGCAGTTCTTC. It encodes CASSLERAAAYNEQFF.

The chain has TRBV5-1 and TRBJ1-2; the match to TRBD1 covers 10 bases. The CDR3 length is 13 residues. Germline CDR1 and CDR2: SGHRS and YFSETQ. V shed 4 bases, J shed 5 bases, and the junction held 2 bases outside the gene matches. The CDR3 nucleotides read TGCGCCAGCAGCCAGGGACAGGGGTATGGCTACACCTTC. It codes for CASSQGQGYGYTF.

This clone was picked up one time. This chain joins TRBV30 and TRBJ2-5, with 7 bases that match TRBD2. Per the germline V gene, CDR1 is GTSNPN and CDR2 is SVGIG (reference sequence). The J segment lost 4 bases and the V segment lost 3 bases, leaving 8 bases of the junction unmatched. The CDR3 runs 14 residues. The CDR3 is CAWRNQGGRETQYF. The CDR3 DNA reads as TGTGCCTGGAGGAACCAGGGAGGGAGAGAGACCCAGTACTTC.

The chain uses TRBV6-1 and TRBJ1-5, with 8 bases that match TRBD1. This CDR3 spans 15 amino acids. Germline assignment: CDR1 MNHNS and CDR2 SASEGT. V dropped 2 bases and J dropped 4; count of bases not matched to a gene: 4. As DNA, the CDR3 is TGTGCCAGCAGTGAACAAAGACAGGGGAATCAGCCCCAGCATTTT. Translation gives CASSEQRQGNQPQHF.

V is TRBV2 and J is TRBJ2-1; 10 nucleotides agree with TRBD2. Germline lookup yields CDR1 SNHLY and CDR2 FYNNEI. The CDR3 is made up of 15 amino acids. The trim removed 7 bases at V and 5 bases at J, leaving 8 bases unmatched. For the CDR3, the DNA is TGTGCCAGCAAAGGTGGACTAGCGGTGAACAATGAGCAGTTCTTC. Protein sequence: CASKGGLAVNNEQFF. Filled out from reference TRBV2 and TRBJ2-1, the complete variable domain reads EPEVTQTPSHQVTQMGQEVILRCVPISNHLYFYWYRQILGQKVEFLVSFYNNEISEKSEIFDDQFSVERPDGSNFTLKIRSTKLEDSAMYFCASKGGLAVNNEQFFGPGTRLTVL.

The V and J genes are TRBV29-1 and TRBJ2-3; 9 bases are shared with TRBD2. In germline, CDR1 is SQVTM, CDR2 ANQGSEA. The CDR3 is 15 residues long. Trimming took 6 bases from V and 0 from J; bases not matched to a gene: 7. Written as DNA, the CDR3 is TGCAGCGTCACCCTAGCGGGGAAAAGCACAGATACGCAGTATTTT. Its translation: CSVTLAGKSTDTQYF.

The chain recombines TRBV7-2 with TRBJ1-4, with a weak D call TRBD1 (5 bases). This CDR3 has 16 amino acids. The germline V gene encodes CDR1 SGHTA and CDR2 FQGNSA. V was pared by 5 bases and J by 0 bases, with 13 bases between. CDR3 residues: CASSPPGQTTNEKLFF. In DNA form, the CDR3 reads TGTGCCAGCAGCCCTCCAGGGCAGACAACTAATGAAAAACTGTTTTTT.

J is TRBJ2-3 and V is TRBV2; 9 bases fit TRBD2. Looked up from germline, CDR1 is SNHLY and CDR2 is FYNNEI. The ends lost 3 bases at V and 6 bases at J; junction bases unmatched: 7. The CDR3 loop spans 15 amino acids. The CDR3 reads CASSDQGLAGDTQYF. The CDR3 bases are TGTGCCAGCAGTGATCAAGGGCTAGCGGGGGATACGCAGTATTTT.

This chain uses TRBV5-4 with TRBJ2-3; 15 nucleotides align to TRBD2. Germline-derived CDR1 and CDR2 are SGHNT and YYREEE (reference sequence). V lost 3 bases and J lost 2; bases outside the gene matches: 4. The CDR3 extends over 17 amino acids. The CDR3: CASSSGTSGGITDTQYF. The CDR3 nucleotides are TGTGCCAGCAGCTCCGGGACTAGCGGGGGGATCACAGATACGCAGTATTTT.

V is TRBV7-9 and J is TRBJ1-4; D call uncertain. The CDR3 consists of 16 residues. The V and J ends lost 5 bases and 0 bases respectively, with 13 bases between them. Germline CDR1 SEHNR, CDR2 FQNEAQ (reference sequence). CDR3 in DNA: TGTGCCAGCAGCGTCTCCAGAAGTACAACTAATGAAAAACTGTTTTTT. Its translation: CASSVSRSTTNEKLFF.

The CDR3 nucleotides read TGTGCCAGCCGATTCCGGGACAGACAATTTAACTATGGCTACACCTTC. It codes for CASRFRDRQFNYGYTF. The chain is built from TRBV6-6 and TRBJ1-2; TRBD1 matches 7 bases. V was clipped by 8 bases and J by 1 base; unmatched bases: 13. Germline lookup yields CDR1 MNHNY and CDR2 SVGAGI (reference sequence). The length of the CDR3 is 16 residues.

The chain employs TRBV19 and TRBJ1-6, with 9 bases lining up with TRBD1. Germline V lookup: CDR1 LNHDA, CDR2 SQIVND (reference sequence). With 1 base clipped from V and 0 bases from J, the junction kept 4 bases outside the gene matches. CDR3 length: 18 residues. This chain's CDR3 is CASSIVGTGSSYNSPLHF. CDR3 in DNA: TGTGCCAGTAGTATAGTCGGGACAGGGAGCTCCTATAATTCACCCCTCCACTTT.

The chain has TRBV7-9 and TRBJ1-2; 9 bases align to TRBD1. Germline V gene lookup returns CDR1 SEHNR and CDR2 FQNEAQ (reference sequence). CDR3 size: 15 residues. Unmatched junction bases numbered 7, after V lost 4 bases and J lost 4 bases. The CDR3 sequence: CASSSGQGALYGYTF. Written as DNA, the CDR3 is TGTGCCAGCAGCTCGGGACAGGGAGCACTCTATGGCTACACCTTC.

This clone was observed a single time. The rearrangement joins TRBV28 to TRBJ1-6, with D tentatively TRBD1 (6 bases). Germline V lookup: CDR1 MDHEN, CDR2 SYDVKM. This CDR3 comprises 15 residues. The V end lost 3 bases, the J end lost 5 bases, and 11 bases lay between the germline ends. The CDR3 nucleotides read TGTGCCAGCAGTTTCCAGGACAGAGATAATTCACCCCTCCACTTT. Translation: CASSFQDRDNSPLHF. Using reference TRBV28 and TRBJ1-6 for the parts outside the CDR3, the full variable domain is DVKVTQSSRYLVKRTGEKVFLECVQDMDHENMFWYRQDPGLGLRLIYFSYDVKMKEKGDIPEGYSVSREKKERFSLILESASTNQTSMYLCASSFQDRDNSPLHFGNGTRLTVT.

The V call is TRBV5-1, the J call TRBJ2-2; 9 bases are shared with TRBD2. Trimming removed 4 bases from V and 2 bases from J; junction bases left unmatched: 6. Germline CDR1 reads SGHRS; CDR2 reads YFSETQ. CDR3 size: 16 residues. The CDR3 coding sequence is TGCGCCAGCAGCCAATCCCTAGCGGGAAACACCGGGGAGCTGTTTTTT. Amino acid sequence: CASSQSLAGNTGELFF.

This rearrangement joins TRBV7-3 to TRBJ2-2; a possible D gene is TRBD1 (6 bases). The CDR3 has 15 amino acids. The germline CDR1 and CDR2 sequences are SGHTA and FQGTGA. V lost 4 bases, J lost 2 bases, and 11 bases lay in between. For the CDR3, the DNA is TGTGCCAGCAGCTCTGGACAGTTAAACACCGGGGAGCTGTTTTTT. Amino acid sequence: CASSSGQLNTGELFF.

The sample holds a few counts of this clone. The chain has TRBV6-5 and TRBJ1-2; TRBD1 aligns across 8 bases. Germline V gene data show CDR1 as MNHEY and CDR2 as SVGAGI. The V gene end was trimmed by 7 bases and the J gene end by 8 bases; junction bases not matched to a gene: 6. There are 12 residues in the CDR3. CDR3 nucleotide sequence: TGTGCCAGCACCACAGGGGGTACAGGCTACACCTTC. It encodes CASTTGGTGYTF.

This chain uses TRBV5-6 with TRBJ2-5; the D gene is possibly TRBD2 (5 bases). V was cut by 4 bases and J by 6 bases, with 13 bases left in between. This CDR3 contains 13 residues. Germline CDR1 SGHDT, CDR2 YYEEEE. DNA of the CDR3: TGTGCCAGCAGCCCCCCCGGGGTGAAGACCCAGTACTTC. It codes for CASSPPGVKTQYF.

The chain links TRBV7-9 to TRBJ2-2, with a weak D call TRBD1 (7 bases). V dropped 1 base and J dropped 3 bases, with 9 bases sitting between them. Per the germline V gene, CDR1 is SEHNR and CDR2 is FQNEAQ (reference sequence). This CDR3 is 15 amino acids long. CDR3 loop: CASSLVRGDTGELFF. CDR3 bases: TGTGCCAGCAGCTTAGTCAGGGGGGACACCGGGGAGCTGTTTTTT. Together with reference TRBV7-9 and TRBJ2-2, the CDR3 gives the full variable domain: DTGVSQNPRHKITKRGQNVTFRCDPISEHNRLYWYRQTLGQGPEFLTYFQNEAQLEKSRLLSDRFSAERPKGSFSTLEIQRTEQGDSAMYLCASSLVRGDTGELFFGEGSRLTVL.

V gene TRBV6-6 combines with J gene TRBJ2-2, with D possibly being TRBD2 (6 bases). V gave up 6 bases and J gave up 1 base, with 15 bases separating them. The CDR3 spans 16 residues. Germline-derived CDR1 and CDR2 are MNHNY and SVGAGI (reference sequence). CDR3: CASSPSRDLNTGELFF. The CDR3 coding sequence is TGTGCCAGCAGCCCATCCAGGGACTTGAACACCGGGGAGCTGTTTTTT.

This rearrangement joins TRBV7-8 to TRBJ1-6; D gene ambiguous. Looked up from germline, CDR1 is SGHVS and CDR2 is FQNEAQ. The CDR3 consists of 15 residues. Trimming left V 8 bases short and J 9 bases short, with 20 bases between. The CDR3, as DNA: TGTGCCAGCCGTTTAGACCGCGAGGGCCGTTCACCCCTCCACTTT. Amino acid sequence: CASRLDREGRSPLHF.

This chain joins TRBV7-2 and TRBJ1-3; perhaps TRBD1 as D (5 bases). Trimming stripped 2 bases from V and 2 bases from J, with 19 bases between. The CDR3 loop spans 18 amino acids. From germline, CDR1 is SGHTA and CDR2 FQGNSA. The CDR3 nucleotides are TGTGCCAGCAGCTTAAGATGGCCGGGGGAGAGAACTGGAAACACCATATATTTT. It yields the protein CASSLRWPGERTGNTIYF.

This chain connects TRBV29-1 to TRBJ2-3, with D perhaps matching TRBD2 (5 bases). The ends were cut back, 8 bases at V and 6 bases at J, with 18 bases in the middle. CDR1 is SQVTM and CDR2 is ANQGSEA in the germline V gene. There are 13 residues in the CDR3. The CDR3 region is CSFRDIAQDTQYF. CDR3 bases: TGCAGCTTTCGGGATATCGCCCAGGATACGCAGTATTTT.

The chain employs TRBV7-2 and TRBJ1-1, with TRBD1 matching over 8 bases. V lost 7 bases and J lost 1; bases outside the gene matches: 11. Germline CDR1 reads SGHTA; CDR2 reads FQGNSA. CDR3 length: 16 amino acids. CDR3 sequence (DNA): TGTGCCAGCACCCTTACCTGGACAGGGTGGAACACTGAAGCTTTCTTT. This translates into CASTLTWTGWNTEAFF.

The gene calls are TRBV5-4 and TRBJ2-7, with 9 bases that match TRBD2. V lost 0 bases to trimming and J lost 3 bases; unmatched junction nucleotides: 4. This CDR3 region has 15 residues. CDR1 is SGHNT and CDR2 is YYREEE in the germline V gene (reference sequence). The CDR3 sequence: CASSLEGLARYEQYF. For the CDR3, the DNA is TGTGCCAGCAGCTTGGAGGGACTAGCACGCTACGAGCAGTACTTC.

This clone was observed a few times. This chain joins TRBV6-6 and TRBJ1-2; D remains ambiguous. CDR1 and CDR2 (germline): MNHNY, SVGAGI (reference sequence). The CDR3 is 13 amino acids. Trimming left V 6 bases short and J 6 bases short, with 14 bases between. The CDR3 DNA follows: TGTGCCAGCAGCAGGTTCCGGGAGGATGGCTACACCTTC. Its translation: CASSRFREDGYTF.

The chain uses TRBV7-2 and TRBJ1-4; TRBD1 matches 7 bases. In germline, CDR1 is SGHTA, CDR2 FQGNSA. The CDR3 spans 15 residues. Trimming cost V 6 bases and J 2 bases; bases outside gene matches: 6. The CDR3 loop is CASSRTGVTNEKLFF. The CDR3 DNA reads TGTGCCAGCAGTCGAACAGGGGTGACTAATGAAAAACTGTTTTTT.

This chain connects TRBV7-9 to TRBJ1-2; 7 nucleotides align to TRBD1. Per the germline V gene, CDR1 is SEHNR and CDR2 is FQNEAQ (reference sequence). The junction had 13 bases not matched to a gene; V was cut back by 5 bases and J by 7 bases. The CDR3 spans 15 residues. This CDR3 is CASSPRVRGDGGYTF. CDR3 coding DNA: TGTGCCAGCAGCCCCCGTGTCAGGGGGGATGGTGGCTACACCTTC.

This rearrangement joins TRBV6-6 to TRBJ1-5, with 7 bases lining up with TRBD1. The length of the CDR3 is 14 residues. V was pared by 5 bases and J by 4 bases, with 5 bases of the junction left unmatched. From germline, CDR1 is MNHNY and CDR2 SVGAGI (reference sequence). In DNA form, the CDR3 reads TGTGCCAGCAGTGACAGGGCTCTTAATCAGCCCCAGCATTTT. Translation: CASSDRALNQPQHF.

This chain connects TRBV7-2 to TRBJ2-1; 12 nucleotides agree with TRBD2. Germline assignment: CDR1 SGHTA and CDR2 FQGNSA. V shed 5 bases and J 12 bases; nucleotides not matched to a gene: 14. The CDR3 spans 16 residues. CDR3 DNA: TGTGCCAGCAGCCTGCATGGGGCTAGCGGGGGGGCTACGCAGTTCTTC. Translating gives CASSLHGASGGATQFF.